This TCR beta chain emerged from a study of T cells in women clearing cervical HPV infection. Turning to the study itself: HLA type could not be excluded as a confounder. General observations from the study: Timing of associations relative to infection is unclear; T-cell subsets were not isolated.

The protocol was immunoSEQ multiplex PCR, while the TCRdb copy is restricted to in-frame clones and leaves out a portion. The sample table sets out approximately 22,000 clones. Trimming took off 2 bases at V and 2 bases at J, with 9 bases between the two ends. CDR1 and CDR2 (germline): SGHVS, FQNEAQ. This CDR3 is 14 amino acids long. Concerning this clone itself: Its antigen is still unknown. The CDR3 end falls 3 residues outside the read, so it is completed with the germline J gene.

This sequence originates from a woman aged 18 to 75 with a cervical HPV16 infection that either progressed to CIN3+ or cleared (not recorded which). Material for sequencing was blood buffy coat. This rearrangement joins TRBV7-8 to TRBJ2-5, with D unresolved. The CDR3 DNA, read in part, is TGTGCCAGCAGCTTATCCGGGTCGCAAGAGACC. It translates to CASSLSGSQET. The whole CDR3 region reads CASSLSGSQETQYF. The whole variable domain, filled in from reference TRBV7-8 and TRBJ2-5, reads GAGVSQSPRYKVAKRGQDVALRCDPISGHVSLFWYQQALGQGPEFLTYFQNEAQLDKSGLPSDRFFAERPEGSVSTLKIQRTQQEDSAVYLCASSLSGSQETQYFGPGTRLLVL.